The rows below give T cell receptor beta chains drawn from one sample of a study of blood T cell repertoires in COVID-19. Using immunoSEQ multiplex PCR, the repertoire was profiled, and TCRdb retains in-frame clones only, with some absent. The sample has around 160,000 clones; over 70% are singletons. The material sequenced was PBMCs or T cells enriched from blood (not recorded which). Receptors originate from a man aged 45-65 years who had recovered from COVID-19. Each CDR3 is given with its conserved first and last residue. A D gene is named only where the DNA matches it firmly. A clone size is listed for some rows: how often the clone was seen (once, few, many), or a class if it is expanded.

>TRBV7-9|TRBD1|TRBJ1-1|NA
CASSARQGTNTEAFF
TGTGCCAGCAGCGCGAGACAGGGGACGAACACTGAAGCTTTCTTT
>TRBV5-5|NA|TRBJ2-7|NA
CASSLGQPQYF
TGTGCCAGCAGCTTGGGACAGCCTCAGTACTTC
>TRBV28|NA|TRBJ2-7|NA
CASRIDSSYEQYF
TGTGCCAGCAGGATAGACAGCTCCTACGAGCAGTACTTC
>TRBV28|NA|TRBJ1-2|NA
CASSLGSSYGYTF
TGTGCCAGCAGTTTGGGCAGTAGCTATGGCTACACCTTC
>TRBV7-9|TRBD2|TRBJ2-3|once
CASSRRVLAGGSTDTQYF
TGTGCCAGCAGCCGCCGCGTTTTAGCGGGAGGGTCCACAGATACGCAGTATTTT
>TRBV19|NA|TRBJ1-5|once
CASSMGQGGQPQHF
TGTGCCAGTAGTATGGGTCAGGGAGGTCAGCCCCAGCATTTT
>TRBV12-3/TRBV12-4|NA|TRBJ1-2|few
CASSQGGYGYTF
TGTGCCAGCAGCCAGGGTGGGTACGGCTACACCTTC
>TRBV28|NA|TRBJ1-6|NA
CASSFRETYNSPLHF
TGTGCCAGCAGTTTTAGGGAGACATATAATTCACCCCTCCACTTT
>TRBV19|TRBD2|TRBJ2-3|NA
CASKVTSGRDDTQYF
TGTGCCAGTAAAGTAACTAGCGGGAGGGATGATACGCAGTATTTT
>TRBV5-8|NA|TRBJ2-5|NA
CASSLSGTVQETQYF
TGTGCCAGCAGCTTGTCTGGAACAGTCCAAGAGACCCAGTACTTC
>TRBV10-3|NA|TRBJ1-3|NA
CAIAGGTGNTIYF
TGTGCCATTGCCGGGGGAACTGGAAACACCATATATTTT
>TRBV2|NA|TRBJ2-1|NA
CASSDGRGDYNEQFF
TGTGCCAGCAGCGACGGGCGGGGAGACTACAATGAGCAGTTCTTC
>TRBV7-3|NA|TRBJ1-2|NA
CASSLYTQAHYGYTF
TGTGCCAGCAGCTTATACACCCAGGCCCACTATGGCTACACCTTC
>TRBV4-2|NA|TRBJ1-2|once
CASSQDRGGDYGYTF
TGTGCCAGCAGCCAAGATCGAGGGGGTGACTATGGCTACACCTTC
>TRBV5-1|TRBD1|TRBJ2-1|NA
CASSFPGGTYNEQFF
TGCGCCAGCAGCTTTCCAGGGGGCACCTACAATGAGCAGTTCTTC
>TRBV29-1|TRBD1|TRBJ2-7|once
CSVVVPPGQLGEQYF
TGCAGCGTTGTTGTGCCCCCGGGACAGTTGGGCGAGCAGTACTTC
>TRBV19|TRBD2|TRBJ2-1|NA
CASSRREGGDNEQFF
TGTGCCAGTAGTAGACGGGAGGGCGGGGACAATGAGCAGTTCTTC
>TRBV28|NA|TRBJ1-1|NA
CASSGAGFGAFF
TGTGCCAGCAGTGGAGCAGGGTTTGGAGCTTTCTTT
>TRBV5-1|NA|TRBJ2-2|NA
CASSLVGDFDTGELFF
TGCGCCAGCAGCTTAGTAGGAGATTTCGACACCGGGGAGCTGTTTTTT
>TRBV28|NA|TRBJ1-1|NA
CASRGGSRADTEAFF
TGTGCCAGCAGGGGGGGGAGCAGGGCGGACACTGAAGCTTTCTTT
>TRBV18|TRBD1|TRBJ1-5|NA
CASSGQGSNQPQHF
TGTGCCAGCTCGGGACAGGGCAGCAATCAGCCCCAGCATTTT
>TRBV30|NA|TRBJ1-2|NA
CAWRNTDRTFYGYTF
TGTGCCTGGAGGAACACGGACAGAACCTTCTATGGCTACACCTTC
>TRBV28|NA|TRBJ1-6|few
CASGFGGRNSPLHF
TGTGCCAGCGGCTTCGGAGGTCGCAATTCACCCCTCCACTTT
>TRBV7-9|NA|TRBJ2-6|once
CASTLRRGGNVLTF
TGTGCCAGCACCCTCCGCCGCGGCGGCAACGTCCTGACTTTC
>TRBV3-1/TRBV3-2|NA|TRBJ2-6|NA
CASSHNSGANVLTF
TGTGCCAGCAGCCACAACTCTGGGGCCAACGTCCTGACTTTC
>TRBV13|TRBD1|TRBJ2-5|NA
CASSSIPPWAGGEETQYF
TGTGCCAGCAGCTCAATACCCCCCTGGGCAGGGGGAGAAGAGACCCAGTACTTC
>TRBV2|NA|TRBJ1-2|NA
CASSSEAGRNYGYTF
TGTGCCAGCAGTTCTGAGGCGGGACGTAACTATGGCTACACCTTC
>TRBV11-2|TRBD2|TRBJ2-7|NA
CASSLGWGGSYEQYF
TGTGCCAGCAGCTTAGGTTGGGGGGGATCCTACGAGCAGTACTTC
>TRBV10-3|NA|TRBJ2-7|NA
CAISEEDSPPYEQYF
TGTGCCATCAGTGAGGAGGACTCCCCGCCTTACGAGCAGTACTTC
>TRBV9|NA|TRBJ1-5|NA
CASSVGGGGQPQHF
TGTGCCAGCAGCGTAGGCGGCGGGGGTCAGCCCCAGCATTTT
>TRBV9|NA|TRBJ1-2|NA
CASSVVGGYGYTF
TGTGCCAGCAGCGTAGTGGGGGGATATGGCTACACCTTC
>TRBV28|TRBD2|TRBJ2-7|NA
CASSLAGGSYEQYF
TGTGCCAGCAGCTTAGCGGGAGGTTCCTACGAGCAGTACTTC
>TRBV27|NA|TRBJ2-5|NA
CASSLGRVARETQYF
TGTGCCAGCAGTTTGGGTCGGGTGGCACGGGAGACCCAGTACTTC
>TRBV7-9|TRBD1|TRBJ2-7|NA
CASSPQGAVYEQYF
TGTGCCAGCAGCCCCCAGGGGGCTGTCTACGAGCAGTACTTC
>TRBV5-4|TRBD2|TRBJ2-1|few
CASSSGGTYNEQFF
TGTGCCAGCAGTTCCGGGGGGACCTACAATGAGCAGTTCTTC
>TRBV5-4|NA|TRBJ1-1|NA
CASSLDGGGANTEAFF
TGTGCCAGCAGCTTGGATGGAGGGGGGGCCAACACTGAAGCTTTCTTT
>TRBV11-3|NA|TRBJ2-7|NA
CASSLADEQYF
TGTGCCAGCAGCTTAGCGGACGAGCAGTACTTC
>TRBV29-1|NA|TRBJ1-2|NA
CSAQGSYGYTF
TGCAGCGCCCAGGGGAGCTATGGCTACACCTTC
>TRBV24-1|TRBD2|TRBJ2-7|NA
CATSDWTDAGDEQYF
TGTGCCACCAGTGACTGGACGGACGCGGGGGACGAGCAGTACTTC
>TRBV30|TRBD1|TRBJ1-1|NA
CAWSGGQELPEAFF
TGTGCCTGGAGTGGGGGACAGGAACTTCCCGAAGCTTTCTTT
>TRBV4-1|NA|TRBJ1-2|NA
CASSQGRGAWYGYTF
TGCGCCAGCAGCCAAGGTCGCGGCGCGTGGTATGGCTACACCTTC
>TRBV7-3|NA|TRBJ1-4|few
CASSQGARNEKLFF
TGTGCCAGCAGCCAAGGGGCCCGGAATGAAAAACTGTTTTTT
>TRBV7-8|TRBD1|TRBJ2-7|NA
CASSYDRGSVYEQYF
TGTGCCAGCAGCTACGACAGGGGGAGTGTATACGAGCAGTACTTC
>TRBV15|NA|TRBJ2-5|NA
CATSRPGTGTQYF
TGTGCCACCAGCAGACCAGGGACTGGGACCCAGTACTTC
>TRBV5-1|NA|TRBJ2-1|NA
CASSLTGNHNEQFF
TGCGCCAGCAGCTTAACGGGGAATCACAATGAGCAGTTCTTC
>TRBV7-8|NA|TRBJ1-1|few
CASSLALRGYTEAFF
TGTGCCAGCAGCTTAGCGCTACGGGGATACACTGAAGCTTTCTTT
>TRBV5-6|NA|TRBJ2-7|NA
CASSLYWEDSYEQYF
TGTGCCAGCAGCTTGTATTGGGAGGATTCCTACGAGCAGTACTTC
>TRBV5-6|NA|TRBJ2-5|few
CASSLASDTPWQETQYF
TGTGCCAGCAGCTTGGCTTCGGACACCCCATGGCAAGAGACCCAGTACTTC
>TRBV5-4|NA|TRBJ1-3|NA
CASSLGSGSGNTIYF
TGTGCCAGCAGCTTGGGGTCCGGGTCAGGAAACACCATATATTTT
>TRBV2|TRBD1|TRBJ2-7|NA
CASTPAGTAYEQYF
TGTGCCAGCACCCCCGCAGGGACAGCGTACGAGCAGTACTTC
>TRBV28|NA|TRBJ1-5|NA
CASSSGFGSQPQHF
TGTGCCAGCAGTTCAGGGTTCGGGAGTCAGCCCCAGCATTTT